The next 18 T cell receptor beta chains were all read from a single sample in a study of early stage breast cancer tumors. Profiling relied on immunoSEQ multiplex PCR, and the TCRdb table lists in-frame clones only, not all of them. The table has around 28,000 clones, just under 75% seen once. The sequenced sample was breast tumor tissue. These receptors were taken from a person under 45 with breast cancer.

The chain couples TRBV14 to TRBJ1-2; D gene ambiguous. Germline V gene data show CDR1 as SGHDN and CDR2 as FVKESK. V shed 3 bases and J shed 7 bases, with 12 bases lying between them. This CDR3 contains 13 residues. The CDR3 DNA is TGTGCCAGCAGCCAGGAGATGGGAGTTGGCTACACCTTC. This codes for CASSQEMGVGYTF.

The V gene is TRBV4-2, the J gene TRBJ2-2; D is ambiguous. CDR3 size: 16 residues. V lost 1 base to trimming and J lost 0 bases, with 9 bases between them. CDR1 and CDR2 from the germline V gene are LGHNA and YNFKEQ. CDR3 sequence reads: CASSQVGRPNTGELFF. The CDR3 DNA is TGTGCCAGCAGCCAAGTAGGCCGGCCGAACACCGGGGAGCTGTTTTTT.

This sequence joins TRBV28 and TRBJ2-7; 7 nucleotides match TRBD1. Trimming removed 4 bases from V and 2 bases from J; junction bases left unmatched: 8. Per germline, CDR1 MDHEN and CDR2 SYDVKM. This CDR3 has 15 residues. Here the CDR3 reads CASSSPGGPTYEQYF. DNA of the CDR3: TGTGCCAGCAGTTCTCCAGGGGGACCTACCTACGAGCAGTACTTC.

The gene calls are TRBV20-1 and TRBJ1-1; 7 bases agree with TRBD1. The CDR3 has 11 amino acids. Germline-derived CDR1 and CDR2 are DFQATT and SNEGSKA (reference sequence). The ends lost 6 bases at V and 7 bases at J; junction bases unmatched: 5. CDR3: CSARGQLEAFF. The CDR3 bases are TGCAGTGCCCGGGGACAGCTTGAAGCTTTCTTT.

The rearrangement joins TRBV20-1 to TRBJ1-4; possibly TRBD1 for D (6 bases). Trimming pared 8 bases from V and 7 bases from J, leaving 11 bases between. Per the germline V gene, CDR1 is DFQATT and CDR2 is SNEGSKA (reference sequence). The CDR3 runs to 11 residues. The CDR3 protein is CSHPRGEKLFF. Written as DNA, the CDR3 is TGCAGTCATCCCAGGGGTGAAAAACTGTTTTTT.

This clone showed up just a few times. V gene TRBV25-1 combines with J gene TRBJ1-2; 9 nucleotides align to TRBD1. The CDR3 runs to 15 residues. Germline values: CDR1 MGHDK, CDR2 SYGVNS. After removal of 5 bases from V and 3 bases from J, the junction contained 7 bases not matched to a gene. CDR3 sequence reads: CASSSPGQGYYGYTF. CDR3 DNA: TGTGCCAGCAGTTCACCGGGACAGGGTTACTATGGCTACACCTTC.

V is TRBV5-5 and J is TRBJ2-3; D gene uncertain. V dropped 3 bases and J dropped 2 bases, with 7 bases sitting between them. Germline values: CDR1 SGHKS, CDR2 YYEKEE (reference sequence). The CDR3 contains 13 residues. CDR3 amino acids: CASSSGFTDTQYF. The CDR3 DNA is TGTGCCAGCAGCTCTGGATTCACAGATACGCAGTATTTT.

The chain carries TRBV30 and TRBJ2-1, with TRBD2 identical over 9 bases. V lost 4 bases to trimming and J lost 5 bases; unmatched junction nucleotides: 6. Germline-derived CDR1 and CDR2 are GTSNPN and SVGIG (reference sequence). The CDR3 covers 14 residues. In DNA form, the CDR3 reads TGTGCCTGGATGATAGCGGGAGTCCACAATGAGCAGTTCTTC. Encoded protein: CAWMIAGVHNEQFF.

CDR3 sequence: CSVEARAHYGYTF. As DNA, the CDR3 is TGCAGCGTTGAAGCCAGGGCCCACTATGGCTACACCTTC. The chain joins TRBV29-1 to TRBJ1-2; D might be TRBD1 (5 bases). The germline gives CDR1 SQVTM, CDR2 ANQGSEA. This CDR3 is 13 amino acids long. Trimming shortened V by 1 base and J by 3 bases, and 9 bases separated the two germline ends. Full variable domain (remainder filled in from reference TRBV29-1 and TRBJ1-2): SAVISQKPSRDICQRGTSLTIQCQVDSQVTMMFWYRQQPGQSLTLIATANQGSEATYESGFVIDKFPISRPNLTFSTLTVSNMSPEDSSIYLCSVEARAHYGYTFGSGTRLTVV.

The chain uses TRBV5-8 and TRBJ2-7; TRBD1 or TRBD2 may be the D gene (5 bases each). The germline CDR1 and CDR2 sequences are SGHTS and YDEGEE. Between the trimmed V and J ends, which lost 4 bases and 2 bases, there was a span of 13 bases. The CDR3 length is 14 residues. CDR3: CASSPGTVTYEQYF. CDR3 sequence (DNA): TGTGCCAGCAGCCCTGGGACCGTCACCTACGAGCAGTACTTC.

The V call is TRBV4-2, the J call TRBJ2-2, with 8 bases fitting TRBD2. The CDR3 contains 17 residues. Germline trimming cut 2 bases from V and 3 bases from J; bases unmatched to any gene: 8. CDR1 and CDR2 from the germline V gene are LGHNA and YNFKEQ. The CDR3 DNA sequence: TGTGCCAGCAGCCAACCCCTTAGCGGGGCAGACACCGGGGAGCTGTTTTTT. Encoded protein: CASSQPLSGADTGELFF.

CDR3 nucleotides: TGTGCCAGCAGCTTTACATACTCGGGTAGCACAGATACGCAGTATTTT. Translated: CASSFTYSGSTDTQYF. The rearrangement uses TRBV11-2 and TRBJ2-3; D not resolved. CDR3 size: 16 residues. Trimming pared 3 bases from V and 0 bases from J, leaving 13 bases between. Germline V gene data show CDR1 as SGHAT and CDR2 as FQNNGV.

The rearrangement joins TRBV7-9 to TRBJ2-7; a weak D match, TRBD2 (5 bases). Trimming pared 3 bases from V and 0 bases from J, leaving 9 bases between. The CDR3 runs to 14 residues. The V gene's germline CDR1 is SEHNR and CDR2 FQNEAQ (reference sequence). CDR3 region: CASSLRASSYEQYF. In nucleotides, the CDR3 is TGTGCCAGCAGCTTGCGGGCCAGCTCCTACGAGCAGTACTTC.

This chain uses TRBV5-1 with TRBJ1-1, with D possibly matching TRBD1 (5 bases). V was trimmed by 0 bases and J by 5 bases, leaving 11 bases between them. The CDR3 extends over 14 amino acids. Per germline, CDR1 SGHRS and CDR2 YFSETQ. The chain's CDR3 is CASSLVGVETEAFF. CDR3 sequence (DNA): TGCGCCAGCAGCTTGGTAGGGGTGGAAACTGAAGCTTTCTTT. The variable domain in full, completed from reference TRBV5-1 and TRBJ1-1, reads KAGVTQTPRYLIKTRGQQVTLSCSPISGHRSVSWYQQTPGQGLQFLFEYFSETQRNKGNFPGRFSGRQFSNSRSEMNVSTLELGDSALYLCASSLVGVETEAFFGQGTRLTVV.

This chain joins TRBV6-5 and TRBJ2-1; 9 nucleotides line up with TRBD1. From germline, CDR1 is MNHEY and CDR2 SVGAGI. Trimming took 5 bases from V and 12 from J; bases not matched to a gene: 11. The CDR3 is made up of 14 amino acids. The CDR3 here is CASSQGQGLWGQFF. The CDR3 DNA reads TGTGCCAGCAGTCAGGGACAGGGACTCTGGGGGCAGTTCTTC.

V is TRBV19 and J is TRBJ2-1; the D gene is possibly TRBD2 (6 bases). The V end lost 7 bases, the J end lost 4 bases, and 11 bases lay between the germline ends. Germline lookup yields CDR1 LNHDA and CDR2 SQIVND (reference sequence). The CDR3 sequence is 13 residues long. In nucleotides, the CDR3 is TGTGCCAGTACCGAGAGCGGGTACAATGAGCAGTTCTTC. This encodes CASTESGYNEQFF.

V usage is TRBV29-1 and J usage is TRBJ2-1, with a tentative D call TRBD2 (7 bases). CDR3 length: 14 residues. V lost 7 bases and J lost 4, with 17 bases in between. CDR1 and CDR2 from the germline V gene are SQVTM and ANQGSEA. The CDR3: CSAKGEGVYNEQFF. The DNA of the CDR3 is TGCAGCGCCAAGGGGGAGGGAGTGTACAATGAGCAGTTCTTC.

This chain joins TRBV18 and TRBJ2-2; TRBD1 is a possible D gene (5 bases). The CDR3 sequence is 17 residues long. Germline V lookup: CDR1 KGHSH, CDR2 LQKENI. Trimming shortened V by 6 bases and J by 0 bases, and 17 bases separated the two germline ends. This CDR3 reads CASSQNFRTPNTGELFF. In DNA, the CDR3 is TGTGCCAGCTCCCAGAATTTTCGGACACCGAACACCGGGGAGCTGTTTTTT.